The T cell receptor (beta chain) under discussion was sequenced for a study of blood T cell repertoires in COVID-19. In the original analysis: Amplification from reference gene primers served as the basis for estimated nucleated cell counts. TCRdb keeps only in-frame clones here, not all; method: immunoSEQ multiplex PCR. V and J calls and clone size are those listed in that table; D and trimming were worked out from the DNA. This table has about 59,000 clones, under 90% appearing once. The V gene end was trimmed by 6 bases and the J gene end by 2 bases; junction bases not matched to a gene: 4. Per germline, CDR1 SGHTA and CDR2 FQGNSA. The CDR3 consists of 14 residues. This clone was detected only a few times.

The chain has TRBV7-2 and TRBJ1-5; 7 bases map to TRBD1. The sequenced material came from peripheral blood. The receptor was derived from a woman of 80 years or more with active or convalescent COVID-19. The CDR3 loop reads CASSSGTGNQPQHF. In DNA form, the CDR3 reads TGTGCCAGCAGTTCCGGGACAGGCAATCAGCCCCAGCATTTT. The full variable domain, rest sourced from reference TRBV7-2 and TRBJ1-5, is GAGVSQSPSNKVTEKGKDVELRCDPISGHTALYWYRQSLGQGLEFLIYFQGNSAPDKSGLPSDRFSAERTGGSVSTLTIQRTQQEDSAVYLCASSSGTGNQPQHFGDGTRLSIL.